One sample yielded the 26 T cell receptor beta chains listed below, sequenced in a study of T-cell reconstitution after alpha-beta-depleted transplantation in children. Unique molecular identifiers were used to barcode this TCRbeta library. MiXCR, applied by TCRdb to the PCR reads, yields one record per CDR3 protein. The sample shows around 250,000 distinct CDR3 sequences, 6.5% to 9% of them seen only once. The input for sequencing was PBMCs, mostly from graft donor cells, taken 180 days after TCRalphabeta/CD19-depleted stem cell transplant. These TCRs come from a male patient younger than 18 who had a stem cell transplant for acute lymphoblastic leukemia, so the T cells may come from the graft donor.

The rearrangement uses TRBV5-1 and TRBJ2-7; a weak D match, TRBD2 (6 bases). The CDR3 runs 14 residues. The ends were cut back, 0 bases at V and 5 bases at J, with 12 bases in the middle. CDR1 and CDR2 (germline): SGHRS, YFSETQ. The CDR3 region has the DNA TGCGCCAGCAGCTTGGGCGGGGAGATGCACGAGCAGTACTTC. It translates to CASSLGGEMHEQYF.

In this sample, this clonotype turned up many times. CDR3 nucleotides: TGCGCCAGCAGCCAGGGACTAGCGGGAGGTTACGGGGGGACCTACAATGAGCAGTTCTTC. Protein sequence: CASSQGLAGGYGGTYNEQFF. The chain joins TRBV5-1 to TRBJ2-1; 15 bases match TRBD2. With 4 bases clipped from V and 2 bases from J, the junction kept 13 bases outside the gene matches. Germline lookup yields CDR1 SGHRS and CDR2 YFSETQ. This CDR3 is 20 amino acids long.

This clonotype occurred many times. The rearrangement links TRBV20-1 to TRBJ2-7; D possibly corresponds to TRBD1 (6 bases). This CDR3 region has 14 residues. The V gene's germline CDR1 is DFQATT and CDR2 SNEGSKA (reference sequence). Between the trimmed V and J ends, which lost 1 base and 0 bases, there was a span of 10 bases. The CDR3 nucleotides read TGCAGTGCTAGAGGGACAGTTAGCTCCTACGAGCAGTACTTC. Translated, it gives CSARGTVSSYEQYF.

This clonotype has ten or more counts. The chain carries TRBV20-1 and TRBJ1-5; D ambiguous. The CDR3 totals 13 residues. Trimming left V 6 bases short and J 1 base short, with 10 bases between. The germline gives CDR1 DFQATT, CDR2 SNEGSKA (reference sequence). This CDR3 is CSATNRSNQPQHF. The CDR3 nucleotides read TGCAGTGCCACTAACAGAAGCAATCAGCCCCAGCATTTT.

This clonotype was recorded at least ten times. The chain joins TRBV7-2 to TRBJ2-5, with D possibly being TRBD2 (5 bases). Trimming removed 1 base at V and 5 bases at J, with 14 bases between. Germline CDR1 is SGHTA and CDR2 is FQGNSA. The CDR3 is made up of 15 amino acids. Here the CDR3 reads CASSLGRARGETQYF. CDR3 sequence (DNA): TGTGCCAGCAGCTTAGGGCGGGCTCGCGGGGAGACCCAGTACTTC. Full variable domain (remainder filled in from reference TRBV7-2 and TRBJ2-5): GAGVSQSPSNKVTEKGKDVELRCDPISGHTALYWYRQSLGQGLEFLIYFQGNSAPDKSGLPSDRFSAERTGGSVSTLTIQRTQQEDSAVYLCASSLGRARGETQYFGPGTRLLVL.

This clonotype was recorded at least ten times. This chain links TRBV7-3 with TRBJ2-1, with D possibly TRBD1 on 6 matching bases. Germline values: CDR1 SGHTA, CDR2 FQGTGA. This CDR3 region has 18 residues. V lost 0 bases and J 7 bases, leaving 22 bases between the germline ends. CDR3 DNA: TGTGCCAGCAGCTTAACTCGCATGACAGGCGCGGGTCTGAATGAGCAGTTCTTC. Amino acids: CASSLTRMTGAGLNEQFF.

At least ten counts were recorded for this clonotype. This chain joins TRBV15 and TRBJ2-5; 9 bases align to TRBD1. The germline V gene encodes CDR1 LNHNV and CDR2 YYDKDF (reference sequence). The CDR3 has 15 residues. Trimming removed 1 base from V and 4 bases from J; junction bases left unmatched: 4. CDR3 DNA: TGTGCCACCAGCAGAGGCCGGGACAGGGTAGAGACCCAGTACTTC. Its protein product is CATSRGRDRVETQYF.

This clonotype has ten or more counts. The chain combines TRBV9 with TRBJ1-5; D is undetermined. V was trimmed by 0 bases and J by 2 bases, leaving 6 bases between them. The CDR3 consists of 14 residues. Germline CDR1 reads SGDLS; CDR2 reads YYNGEE. CDR3: CASSVAGRNQPQHF. The CDR3 DNA reads as TGTGCCAGCAGCGTAGCAGGTCGCAATCAGCCCCAGCATTTT.

The chain carries TRBV6-1 and TRBJ2-1; the match to TRBD2 covers 11 bases. V was clipped by 6 bases and J by 9 bases; unmatched bases: 13. Germline V CDR1 and CDR2: MNHNS, SASEGT. The CDR3 consists of 16 residues. CDR3 sequence (DNA): TGTGCCAGCAGCCCCTCCATAGCGGGAGGGCCGGGTGAGCAGTTCTTC. Amino acid sequence: CASSPSIAGGPGEQFF.

With respect to this clonotype: One base away lies a much larger clone, so this may be a sequencing read error. V usage is TRBV7-9 and J usage is TRBJ1-1, with D unclear. Germline-derived CDR1 and CDR2 are SEHNR and FQNEAQ (reference sequence). The CDR3 contains 13 residues. Trimming took off 6 bases at V and 5 bases at J, with 13 bases between the two ends. The CDR3, as DNA: TGTGCCAGCAGACCCAAGGGTAAGACTGAAGCTTTCTTT. Residues: CASRPKGKTEAFF.

This chain connects TRBV19 to TRBJ2-7; weak D call: TRBD2 (5 bases). CDR3 length: 14 residues. V gave up 5 bases and J gave up 2 bases, with 13 bases separating them. The germline gives CDR1 LNHDA, CDR2 SQIVND (reference sequence). CDR3 coding DNA: TGTGCCAGTAGTCCTAACAGAGGGACCTACGAGCAGTACTTC. Protein: CASSPNRGTYEQYF.

As concerns this clonotype: A much larger clonotype is one base distant, so this may be a read error. This likely comes from a read error, as the CDR3 has no conserved phenylalanine or tryptophan at its end. This rearrangement joins TRBV20-1 to TRBJ1-1, with D unresolved. Germline V gives CDR1 DFQATT, CDR2 SNEGSKA (reference sequence). This CDR3 is built from 11 residues. V was trimmed by 4 bases and J by 5 bases, leaving 8 bases between them. CDR3 residues: CSATEVTEAFS. In nucleotides, the CDR3 is TGCAGTGCTACAGAGGTGACTGAAGCTTTCTCT.

This clonotype was seen a handful of times. The chain couples TRBV5-6 to TRBJ2-7, with 9 nucleotides matching TRBD2. This CDR3 region has 14 residues. Germline loops: CDR1 SGHDT, CDR2 YYEEEE. V gave up 4 bases and J gave up 3 bases; unmatched junction bases: 5. CDR3: CASSRGLAFYEQYF. For the CDR3, the DNA is TGTGCCAGCAGCCGGGGACTAGCCTTCTACGAGCAGTACTTC.

This clonotype has a count of ten or more. The chain uses TRBV27 and TRBJ2-7; perhaps TRBD2 as D (5 bases). V dropped 5 bases and J dropped 2 bases, with 19 bases sitting between them. The CDR3 covers 16 residues. Looked up from germline, CDR1 is MNHEY and CDR2 is SMNVEV (reference sequence). CDR3 bases: TGTGCCAGCAGTCAAAACCGGGGTCTCCCTCCCTACGAGCAGTACTTC. This sequence encodes CASSQNRGLPPYEQYF.

The V and J genes are TRBV7-2 and TRBJ2-3, with D unclear. Germline lookup yields CDR1 SGHTA and CDR2 FQGNSA. Trimming took off 0 bases at V and 4 bases at J, with 5 bases between the two ends. There are 13 residues in the CDR3. CDR3 bases: TGTGCCAGCAGCTTAGCGAGCGCAGATACGCAGTATTTT. It translates to CASSLASADTQYF. The full variable domain, rest sourced from reference TRBV7-2 and TRBJ2-3, is GAGVSQSPSNKVTEKGKDVELRCDPISGHTALYWYRQSLGQGLEFLIYFQGNSAPDKSGLPSDRFSAERTGGSVSTLTIQRTQQEDSAVYLCASSLASADTQYFGPGTRLTVL.

At least ten counts were recorded for this clonotype. The chain employs TRBV5-1 and TRBJ2-2; D possibly matches TRBD1 or TRBD2 (6 bases each). Germline V gene lookup returns CDR1 SGHRS and CDR2 YFSETQ. The V gene lost 0 bases and the J gene lost 4 bases, with 19 bases spanning the gap. CDR3 length: 18 residues. CDR3 DNA sequence: TGCGCCAGCAGCTTGGTTCGGGGGCCTCCGCGAGCCACCGGGGAGCTGTTTTTT. As protein: CASSLVRGPPRATGELFF.

The table lists this clonotype with many counts. This sequence joins TRBV3-1 and TRBJ1-1; D gene ambiguous. V lost 4 bases to trimming and J lost 3 bases, with 9 bases between them. The CDR3 spans 13 residues. Germline V lookup: CDR1 LGHDT, CDR2 YNNKEL (reference sequence). Here the CDR3 reads CASSPSGYTEAFF. In nucleotides, the CDR3 is TGTGCCAGCAGCCCCTCAGGTTACACTGAAGCTTTCTTT.

This clonotype was counted a few times. This chain connects TRBV20-1 to TRBJ2-7, with D perhaps TRBD2 (5 bases). The CDR3 is 14 residues long. From germline, CDR1 is DFQATT and CDR2 SNEGSKA (reference sequence). Deletions cut 3 bases from V and 5 bases from J, with 17 bases between. CDR3 protein: CSASPPVRVDEQYF. In nucleotides, the CDR3 is TGCAGTGCTAGTCCTCCGGTGAGGGTGGACGAGCAGTACTTC.

This clonotype was picked up many times. J is TRBJ2-3 and V is TRBV4-1, with TRBD2 as a possible D gene (5 bases). Germline values: CDR1 MGHRA, CDR2 YSYEKL. Trimming took 4 bases from V and 0 from J, leaving 23 bases between them. The CDR3 has 19 residues. The DNA of the CDR3 is TGCGCCAGCAGCCCCCAAGAGGGTGGTGGAAACGGAAGCACAGATACGCAGTATTTT. Protein sequence: CASSPQEGGGNGSTDTQYF.

This clonotype was seen ten or more times. This chain links TRBV11-3 with TRBJ2-1; D remains unclear. V lost 1 base and J lost 7, with 5 bases in between. The CDR3 length is 12 residues. Germline-derived CDR1 and CDR2 are SGHNT and YENEEA. The CDR3 protein is CASSLGENEQFF. The CDR3 nucleotides are TGTGCCAGCAGCTTAGGAGAAAATGAGCAGTTCTTC.

This clonotype has ten or more counts. The chain combines TRBV7-9 with TRBJ2-5; D is ambiguous. The CDR3 spans 11 residues. Trimming removed 7 bases at V and 4 bases at J, with 7 bases between. In germline, CDR1 is SEHNR, CDR2 FQNEAQ (reference sequence). CDR3 residues: CASTAPETQYF. The CDR3 nucleotides are TGTGCCAGCACCGCCCCAGAGACCCAGTACTTC.

This clonotype was detected ten times or more. The chain links TRBV7-3 to TRBJ2-1, with 7 bases matching TRBD2. The CDR3 loop spans 12 amino acids. Germline V gene data show CDR1 as SGHTA and CDR2 as FQGTGA. Losses at the gene ends were 8 bases for V and 10 bases for J; bases not matched to a gene: 8. The CDR3 DNA sequence: TGTGCCAGCGCGCAGGAGCGGGGAGAGCAGTTCTTC. The encoded protein is CASAQERGEQFF.

This clonotype was counted at least ten times. The CDR3 loop reads CASSLGSGMNTEAFF. Written as DNA, the CDR3 is TGTGCCAGCAGCTTAGGCTCGGGAATGAACACTGAAGCTTTCTTT. The V and J genes are TRBV7-9 and TRBJ1-1; D not resolved. Germline values: CDR1 SEHNR, CDR2 FQNEAQ (reference sequence). Trimming pared 1 base from V and 0 bases from J, leaving 9 bases between. The CDR3 is 15 residues long.

The rearrangement links TRBV6-1 to TRBJ2-3; D is perhaps TRBD1 (6 bases). The length of the CDR3 is 17 residues. Deletions cut 1 base from V and 1 base from J, with 15 bases between. Germline loops: CDR1 MNHNS, CDR2 SASEGT. The CDR3 loop reads CASSEGWDTLGTDTQYF. The CDR3 nucleotides read TGTGCCAGCAGTGAAGGGTGGGACACTCTGGGCACAGATACGCAGTATTTT.

This clonotype was seen at least ten times. The chain is built from TRBV14 and TRBJ2-7; D is possibly TRBD2 (6 bases). The CDR3 extends over 12 amino acids. Trimming left V 4 bases short and J 4 bases short, with 8 bases between. Per the germline V gene, CDR1 is SGHDN and CDR2 is FVKESK. The CDR3 bases are TGTGCCAGCAGCCGGAGGGGTTACGAGCAGTACTTC. Protein: CASSRRGYEQYF.

This clonotype came up many times. The V call is TRBV12-3 or TRBV12-4, the J call TRBJ1-6, with TRBD1 as a possible D gene (6 bases). This CDR3 region has 15 residues. V lost 2 bases, J lost 9 bases, and 14 bases lay in between. CDR3 coding DNA: TGTGCCAGCAGTTTACAGGCGGGAGGGGGTTCACCCCTCCACTTT. Amino acid sequence: CASSLQAGGGSPLHF.